What follows describes a single T cell receptor beta chain. The antigen remains undetermined. Other DNA sequences in the sample encode the same CDR3. Method: immunoSEQ multiplex PCR; TCRdb's copy keeps in-frame clones and lacks some. The data contain some 19,000 clones, around 79% of them singletons. Every patient had mismatch repair deficiency by PCR or immunohistochemistry. TCR sequencing covered three patients who responded to pembrolizumab. This specimen belongs to a study of PD-1 blockade in mismatch repair-deficient tumors. Notes on the study in general: After pembrolizumab, tumor-resident clones rose rapidly, then generally contracted before radiologic responses.

The length of the CDR3 is 13 residues. Germline loops: CDR1 MNHNS, CDR2 SASEGT. The V gene end was trimmed by 5 bases and the J gene end by 8 bases; junction bases not matched to a gene: 3. The J gene is TRBJ1-4, the V gene TRBV6-1; 9 bases are a match to TRBD1. The receptor was derived from an adult with mismatch repair-deficient cancer. Sequenced material: PBMCs, taken 52 weeks after starting pembrolizumab. The CDR3 reads CASSRDRDEKLFF. As DNA, the CDR3 is TGTGCCAGCAGTCGGGACAGGGACGAAAAACTGTTTTTT.